Listed below are T cell receptor beta chains from one sample, sequenced in a study of T cell repertoires in cytomegalovirus infection. TCRdb re-called the reads through MiXCR, storing one row per CDR3 protein. The table shows fewer than 300,000 distinct CDR3 sequences, with about 25% occurring only once. The specimen was PBMCs. These receptors came from a human donor in good health (CMV status not recorded). Some clones in this sample may be carry-over from other donors' samples. Each CDR3 is given with its conserved first and last residue. The D gene is left open where the match is weak.

v_call: TRBV5-1; j_call: TRBJ2-5; d_call: TRBD2; cdr3_length: 17; cdr3_aa: CASSLGQTSGGQETQYF
v_call: TRBV2; j_call: TRBJ2-7; d_call: NA; cdr3_length: 12; cdr3_aa: CASRGQSYEQYF
v_call: TRBV30; j_call: TRBJ2-2; d_call: NA; cdr3_length: 15; cdr3_aa: CAWSVRDRNTGELFF
v_call: TRBV28; j_call: TRBJ1-5; d_call: NA; cdr3_length: 14; cdr3_aa: CASRAPRGNQPQHF
v_call: TRBV28; j_call: TRBJ2-1; d_call: NA; cdr3_length: 14; cdr3_aa: CASSLGTGYNEQFF
v_call: TRBV27; j_call: TRBJ2-3; d_call: NA; cdr3_length: 16; cdr3_aa: CASSDLAGSSTDTQYF
v_call: TRBV7-7; j_call: TRBJ2-2; d_call: NA; cdr3_length: 16; cdr3_aa: CASSPLGARGTGELFF
v_call: TRBV12-3/TRBV12-4; j_call: TRBJ2-1; d_call: TRBD1; cdr3_length: 17; cdr3_aa: CASRDHHRGLSYNEQFF
v_call: TRBV6-6; j_call: TRBJ1-1; d_call: NA; cdr3_length: 14; cdr3_aa: CASSYWRGDAEAFF
v_call: TRBV7-2; j_call: TRBJ2-1; d_call: NA; cdr3_length: 14; cdr3_aa: CASSPPRGGNEQFF
v_call: TRBV5-1; j_call: TRBJ2-4; d_call: NA; cdr3_length: 16; cdr3_aa: CASSPSDGLAKNIQYF
v_call: TRBV28; j_call: TRBJ2-7; d_call: NA; cdr3_length: 15; cdr3_aa: CASSLAGKEPYEQYF
v_call: TRBV7-2; j_call: TRBJ1-4; d_call: NA; cdr3_length: 15; cdr3_aa: CASSLDYRNNEKLFF